The clone carrying this T cell receptor beta chain was recorded many times. The target antigen is unknown. Alongside a J-beta primer mix, a sample-barcoded 5' primer served in a second PCR lasting roughly 6 to 12 cycles. TCRdb itself ran the 5' RACE reads through MiXCR, one entry per CDR3 protein. This repertoire shows 630,000 or so distinct CDR3 sequences, approximately 31% found once; its top ten account for approximately 15%. This record belongs to a study of blood T cells in healthy people across ages. This CDR3 contains 16 residues. V dropped 0 bases and J dropped 6 bases, with 18 bases sitting between them. CDR1 and CDR2 (germline): LGHNA, YSLEER. Caucasian, healthy and from Russia, the donors were aged between about 6 and 90. Study results and caveats: The recorded TCR beta diversity per million T cells decreased in a roughly linear manner with age.

V is TRBV4-3 and J is TRBJ2-7; perhaps TRBD1 as D (5 bases). The TCR sequence derives from an elderly woman in good health. The material sequenced was blood. CDR3 region: CASSQEAGSPDFEQYF. Here the CDR3 DNA reads TGCGCCAGCAGCCAAGAGGCAGGGTCCCCCGATTTCGAGCAGTACTTC.